This entry is about one T cell receptor beta chain. Its antigen is undetermined. With 2 bases removed from V and 0 bases from J, the gap between germline ends came to 13 bases. This CDR3 is 15 amino acids long. CDR1 SQVTM and CDR2 ANQGSEA come from the germline V gene. The sample comes from a study of EBV T-cell therapy then PD-1 blockade in nasopharyngeal carcinoma. Repertoires were generated with immunoSEQ multiplex PCR, while TCRdb's copy carries only in-frame clones and drops some. Counted here are around 19,000 clones, around 80% occurring once; the ten biggest clones make up 25% to 30%. This sample's treatment: AdE1-LMPpoly-expanded autologous EBV-specific T-cell therapy followed by anti-PD-1 nivolumab.

This sequence originates from a man in his forties with nasopharyngeal carcinoma. The chain recombines TRBV29-1 with TRBJ1-1, with TRBD1 as a possible D gene (6 bases). Sequencing was performed on CD8+ T cells from blood, taken at day 0 from a patient whose treatment included autologous EBV-specific T cells and nivolumab. The CDR3, as DNA: TGCAGCGTTGAAATCCCCGGACAGATGAACACTGAAGCTTTCTTT. It translates to CSVEIPGQMNTEAFF.